This TCR beta chain is drawn from a study of T cell clones after liver transplantation. Study overall: Post-transplant blood was tracked for graft-donor-reactive T cell clones identified in a pre-transplant mixed lymphocyte reaction. Three of the eight recipients were HCV-positive; the rest had non-autoimmune, non-viral transplant indications. Study conclusions and caveats: Compared with third party-reactive sequences, donor-reactive ones declined more, independent of withdrawal success. Rather than being deleted, graft donor-reactive T cells may have moved into the graft.

Comment on this clone: Its antigen remains unidentified.

Only in-frame clones appear in the TCRdb table, and some are missing; sequencing was by immunoSEQ multiplex PCR. The repertoire includes about 47,000 clones, roughly nine tenths of them detected once, and approximately 15% sits in the top ten. The input for sequencing was CD8+ T cells from blood, taken 12 months after liver transplant. The clonotype comes from a human patient who received a liver transplant. T cells may partly derive from the graft donor.

CDR3 bases: TGTGCCAGCAGCTTGTCAAGCGGGAGGGGGGATGAGCAGTTCTTC. Its protein is CASSLSSGRGDEQFF. The V gene is TRBV7-3, the J gene TRBJ2-1; TRBD2 matches at 10 bases. The ends lost 3 bases at V and 8 bases at J; junction bases unmatched: 7. The germline V gene has CDR1 SGHTA and CDR2 FQGTGA. The CDR3 contains 15 residues. Complete variable domain (other parts from reference TRBV7-3 and TRBJ2-1): GAGVSQTPSNKVTEKGKYVELRCDPISGHTALYWYRQSLGQGPEFLIYFQGTGAADDSGLPNDRFFAVRPEGSVSTLKIQRTERGDSAVYLCASSLSSGRGDEQFFGPGTRLTVL.